Sequencing of this T cell receptor (beta chain) was carried out in a study of blood T cell repertoires in COVID-19. Study overall: Sites across the United States, Italy and Spain contributed samples from acute and convalescent COVID-19. The cDNA or gDNA used as material had been derived from T cells, B-cell-depleted T cells, or PBMCs.

This clone was counted once. Authors' methods: Nucleated cell number was recorded as an estimate derived from reference gene primer amplification. Only in-frame clones appear in the TCRdb table, and some are missing; sequencing was by immunoSEQ multiplex PCR. For V, J and clone size, that table is used; D and trimming come from the DNA. This sample has about 78,000 clones, with roughly nine tenths found just once. The CDR3 runs to 13 residues. The V gene's germline CDR1 is LNHDA and CDR2 SQIVND (reference sequence). V was clipped by 9 bases and J by 1 base, with 12 bases between them. This clonotype was sampled from a man aged 45-65 years with active or convalescent COVID-19. The sample taken for sequencing was peripheral blood. This rearrangement joins TRBV19 to TRBJ1-2; weak D call: TRBD1 (5 bases). The CDR3 sequence: CASRPRVNYGYTF. The DNA for the CDR3 is TGTGCCAGCCGGCCCAGGGTTAACTATGGCTACACCTTC.